The clone carrying this TCR beta chain has only a few counts. This entry comes from a study of graft-versus-host responses after intestinal transplantation. Study context: Induction with anti-thymocyte globulin, then tacrolimus and steroids for about 3 years, was given to all recipients.

Sequencing was performed with immunoSEQ multiplex PCR; in TCRdb, only in-frame clones are kept and a portion is missing. The sample contains some 16,000 clones, less than 85% of which appear only once. The authors processed graft tissue to release intraepithelial and lamina propria lymphocytes. The V gene lost 0 bases and the J gene lost 0 bases, with 10 bases spanning the gap. The CDR3 covers 16 residues. The germline CDR1 and CDR2 sequences are MNHNS and SASEGT. The receptor was isolated from a human patient who received an intestinal transplant, so some T cells may come from the graft donor. V and J are TRBV6-1 and TRBJ2-3; D remains unclear. This specimen consisted of ileum tissue, obtained 17 days after transplant. CDR3: CASSEALVVSTDTQYF. CDR3 bases: TGTGCCAGCAGTGAAGCGCTCGTAGTTAGCACAGATACGCAGTATTTT.